The 24 T cell receptor beta chains below were found in one sample sequenced in a study of identical twins. MiXCR, run by TCRdb on the 5' RACE reads, gives a single entry per CDR3 protein. The sample lists about 900,000 distinct CDR3 sequences; about 12% were seen once. The same data also went into a second study, on yellow fever vaccine responses in identical twins.

The specimen sequenced was PBMCs. Receptor source: a woman younger than 30 in good health.

The genes are TRBV20-1 and TRBJ1-2; D is unresolved. The germline CDR1 and CDR2 sequences are DFQATT and SNEGSKA (reference sequence). The CDR3 has 10 residues. The germline V and J ends were trimmed by 0 bases and 13 bases, with 9 bases remaining between them. The CDR3 loop reads CSARDLSGTF. CDR3 coding DNA: TGCAGTGCTAGAGATCTCTCCGGCACCTTC.

The CDR3 here is CASRSNTGSSGNTIYF. The CDR3, as DNA: TGTGCCAGCAGATCTAATACAGGGAGCTCTGGAAACACCATATATTTT. The rearrangement uses TRBV12-3 or TRBV12-4 and TRBJ1-3; D perhaps matches TRBD1 (6 bases). Trimming removed 6 bases at V and 0 bases at J, with 15 bases between. The CDR3 runs 16 residues.

The rearrangement joins TRBV11-3 to TRBJ1-1, with D hard to call. V lost 3 bases to trimming and J lost 5 bases, with 13 bases between them. CDR3 length equals 14 residues. Per the germline V gene, CDR1 is SGHNT and CDR2 is YENEEA. The CDR3 nucleotides are TGTGCCAGCAGCTTTGGGGAGGGAGTAACTGAAGCTTTCTTT. Translated, it gives CASSFGEGVTEAFF. Drawing the rest from reference TRBV11-3 and TRBJ1-1, the complete variable domain is EAGVVQSPRYKIIEKKQPVAFWCNPISGHNTLYWYLQNLGQGPELLIRYENEEAVDDSQLPKDRFSAERLKGVDSTLKIQPAELGDSAVYLCASSFGEGVTEAFFGQGTRLTVV.

In its sample, this clonotype was seen many times. V usage is TRBV7-9 and J usage is TRBJ2-1, with 8 bases identical to TRBD1. CDR3 length: 15 amino acids. CDR1 and CDR2 (germline): SEHNR, FQNEAQ (reference sequence). Unmatched junction bases numbered 3, after V lost 5 bases and J lost 0 bases. The CDR3 DNA follows: TGTGCCAGCAGCATGACAGGGGTCTCCTACAATGAGCAGTTCTTC. It yields the protein CASSMTGVSYNEQFF.

This clonotype was detected many times. V gene TRBV28 combines with J gene TRBJ2-7; D possibly corresponds to TRBD1 (5 bases). CDR1 MDHEN and CDR2 SYDVKM come from the germline V gene. V dropped 7 bases and J dropped 2 bases, with 15 bases sitting between them. This CDR3 comprises 14 residues. CDR3 bases: TGTGCCAGCAAGGGGTTCGTGGCCGCCTACGAGCAGTACTTC. This gives the protein CASKGFVAAYEQYF.

This clonotype came up a few times. The V and J genes are TRBV28 and TRBJ2-7, with D hard to call. Germline V gene sequence: CDR1 MDHEN, CDR2 SYDVKM. Trimming cost V 6 bases and J 6 bases, with 15 bases left between them. This CDR3 region has 13 residues. The CDR3 reads CASRSGSPFEQYF. The CDR3 DNA is TGTGCCAGCAGATCGGGCAGCCCGTTCGAGCAGTACTTC.

This clonotype was counted only a few times. This sequence joins TRBV5-8 and TRBJ2-2; 9 bases map to TRBD2. V shed 0 bases and J 4 bases; nucleotides not matched to a gene: 7. Germline V gene data show CDR1 as SGHTS and CDR2 as YDEGEE. The CDR3 has 17 residues. In DNA form, the CDR3 reads TGTGCCAGCAGCTTGGGATTAGCGGGAGCTGTCACCGGGGAGCTGTTTTTT. Translation gives CASSLGLAGAVTGELFF.

V is TRBV7-2 and J is TRBJ2-5; 10 bases map to TRBD1. The length of the CDR3 is 17 residues. With V trimmed by 5 bases and J by 2 bases, 11 bases remained unmatched. Germline-derived CDR1 and CDR2 are SGHTA and FQGNSA. The CDR3 sequence is CASSQRRGTGDQETQYF. CDR3 DNA: TGTGCCAGCAGCCAAAGGCGCGGGACAGGGGATCAAGAGACCCAGTACTTC.

This sequence joins TRBV20-1 and TRBJ2-2, with 12 bases that match TRBD2. The V gene's germline CDR1 is DFQATT and CDR2 SNEGSKA (reference sequence). This CDR3 has 14 amino acids. With V trimmed by 5 bases and J by 3 bases, 1 base remained unmatched. This CDR3 is CSASSGRDTGELFF. CDR3 DNA: TGCAGTGCTTCTAGCGGGAGGGACACCGGGGAGCTGTTTTTT.

This clonotype was picked up a small number of times. V is TRBV12-3 or TRBV12-4 and J is TRBJ2-7, with unresolved D. The V gene lost 3 bases and the J gene lost 0 bases, with 9 bases spanning the gap. The CDR3 covers 14 residues. In nucleotides, the CDR3 is TGTGCCAGCAGTTTGGACCCCAGCTCCTACGAGCAGTACTTC. It translates to CASSLDPSSYEQYF.

In its sample, this clonotype was seen many times. V usage is TRBV3-1 and J usage is TRBJ1-3; a weak D match, TRBD1 (5 bases). Trimming took off 4 bases at V and 4 bases at J, with 14 bases between the two ends. CDR1 and CDR2 from the germline V gene are LGHDT and YNNKEL (reference sequence). CDR3 length: 15 amino acids. The CDR3 nucleotides read TGTGCCAGCAGCCTACGTGAGGGGCGAGGAAACACCATATATTTT. Residues: CASSLREGRGNTIYF.

Many counts were recorded for this clonotype. The chain is built from TRBV29-1 and TRBJ2-3, with D possibly TRBD1 on 5 matching bases. Trimming pared 5 bases from V and 5 bases from J, leaving 17 bases between. The germline V gene encodes CDR1 SQVTM and CDR2 ANQGSEA. This CDR3 has 14 amino acids. CDR3 loop: CSVNPSRVGDTQYF. The CDR3 DNA sequence: TGCAGCGTTAACCCGTCCAGGGTCGGAGATACGCAGTATTTT.

The CDR3 here is CASSLGPGSTDTQYF. The CDR3 DNA follows: TGTGCCAGCAGCTTGGGGCCGGGGAGCACAGATACGCAGTATTTT. This chain connects TRBV7-9 to TRBJ2-3; D might be TRBD1 or TRBD2, each matching 5 bases. V was cut by 3 bases and J by 0 bases, with 10 bases left in between. Germline V gives CDR1 SEHNR, CDR2 FQNEAQ (reference sequence). This CDR3 contains 15 residues.

This clonotype was observed at least ten times. This chain links TRBV12-3 or TRBV12-4 with TRBJ2-2; unclear D gene. V shed 4 bases and J shed 5 bases, with 5 bases lying between them. This CDR3 comprises 12 residues. This CDR3 is CASSSGTGELFF. For the CDR3, the DNA is TGTGCCAGCAGTTCCGGAACCGGGGAGCTGTTTTTT.

This clonotype was observed many times. This rearrangement joins TRBV4-1 to TRBJ1-5; no clear D gene. Per the germline V gene, CDR1 is MGHRA and CDR2 is YSYEKL. The CDR3 contains 16 residues. Trimming left V 1 base short and J 2 bases short, with 12 bases between. The DNA of the CDR3 is TGCGCCAGCAGCCAAGTTGGTATGTCAGGCAATCAGCCCCAGCATTTT. Encoded protein: CASSQVGMSGNQPQHF.

This clonotype occurred a few times. The junction does not match germline at one end; this may be a read error. The rearrangement uses TRBV29-1 and TRBJ1-1, with 10 bases lining up with TRBD1. CDR1 and CDR2 from the germline V gene are SQVTM and ANQGSEA. The CDR3 contains 13 residues. CDR3 nucleotide sequence: TGCAGCGCTGAACGGGACAGGGGAAAGAGCGCTTTCTTT. Residues: CSAERDRGKSAFF.

The chain couples TRBV20-1 to TRBJ1-4; no firm D call. The CDR3 runs 17 residues. Trimming stripped 3 bases from V and 2 bases from J, with 19 bases between. Germline assignment: CDR1 DFQATT and CDR2 SNEGSKA (reference sequence). Here the CDR3 reads CSASPTGLGDTNEKLFF. CDR3 sequence (DNA): TGCAGTGCTAGTCCCACGGGGTTGGGAGATACTAATGAAAAACTGTTTTTT.

This clonotype has a count of ten or more. This chain connects TRBV10-3 to TRBJ2-1; possibly TRBD1 or TRBD2 for D (5 bases each). The CDR3 runs to 15 residues. V was shortened by 6 bases and J by 2 bases, with 14 bases between the two germline ends. Germline values: CDR1 ENHRY, CDR2 SYGVKD. The CDR3 sequence: CAIRGDPITYNEQFF. DNA for the CDR3: TGTGCCATCAGGGGGGACCCCATCACCTACAATGAGCAGTTCTTC.

V is TRBV6-2 or TRBV6-3 and J is TRBJ2-2, with TRBD2 matching 7 bases. Trimming cost V 0 bases and J 1 base; bases outside gene matches: 2. Germline loops: CDR1 MNHEY, CDR2 SVGEGT. This CDR3 has 16 residues. The CDR3 DNA reads TGTGCCAGCAGTTACTCCCCTAGCGGGAACACCGGGGAGCTGTTTTTT. This gives the protein CASSYSPSGNTGELFF.

Note on this clonotype: The junction shows a germline mismatch at one end, possibly a read error. The rearrangement links TRBV10-3 to TRBJ2-1; D remains ambiguous. Per germline, CDR1 ENHRY and CDR2 SYGVKD. There are 17 residues in the CDR3. The CDR3 loop reads CASSESMGYRARNEQFF. CDR3 nucleotide sequence: TGTGCCAGCAGTGAGTCAATGGGGTATCGAGCGCGCAATGAGCAGTTCTTC.

This clonotype was found a few times. The chain links TRBV29-1 to TRBJ2-2, with a tentative D call TRBD1 (6 bases). Trimming cost V 6 bases and J 3 bases, with 8 bases left between them. Germline-derived CDR1 and CDR2 are SQVTM and ANQGSEA. There are 12 residues in the CDR3. CDR3 residues: CSVQGDTGELFF. Here the CDR3 DNA reads TGCAGCGTACAGGGAGACACCGGGGAGCTGTTTTTT.

This clonotype came up many times. This chain joins TRBV24-1 and TRBJ2-3; 7 bases line up with TRBD2. The junction had 3 bases not matched to a gene; V was cut back by 1 base and J by 0 bases. The CDR3 runs 16 residues. CDR1 and CDR2 (germline): KGHDR, SFDVKD. The CDR3 region has the DNA TGTGCCACCAGTGATTTAGCGGGAAGGAGCACAGATACGCAGTATTTT. Protein: CATSDLAGRSTDTQYF.

To note about this clonotype: One end of the junction is discordant with germline, which a read error may explain. The chain employs TRBV28 and TRBJ2-1; 11 bases are a match to TRBD2. Germline CDR1 is MDHEN and CDR2 is SYDVKM. The CDR3 length is 15 residues. CDR3 in amino acids: CASSPSGGPYTEQFF. The CDR3 DNA sequence: TGTGCCAGCAGTCCTAGCGGGGGGCCCTACACTGAGCAGTTCTTC.

This chain uses TRBV6-5 with TRBJ1-2; TRBD1 matches 9 bases. CDR1 and CDR2 from the germline V gene are MNHEY and SVGAGI. The J segment lost 2 bases and the V segment lost 2 bases, leaving 3 bases of the junction unmatched. This CDR3 contains 15 residues. DNA of the CDR3: TGTGCCAGCAGTTACGAGGACAGGGGCAACTATGGCTACACCTTC. Its protein is CASSYEDRGNYGYTF.